This TCR beta chain originates from a study of CD8 T cells in ankylosing spondylitis. This clonotype was observed a handful of times. TCRdb analysed the 5' RACE reads with MiXCR anew, one entry per CDR3 protein. The repertoire holds approximately 290,000 distinct CDR3 sequences, roughly 20% seen once, with under 4% in the top ten. Germline V gives CDR1 GTSNPN, CDR2 SVGIG (reference sequence). The CDR3 sequence is 12 residues long. Deletions cut 6 bases from V and 5 bases from J, with 13 bases between. V and J are TRBV30 and TRBJ1-1; D might be TRBD1 (5 bases). This receptor was taken from a female donor with ankylosing spondylitis or in good health (not recorded which). Sequences were obtained from blood, either unsorted or a sorted T cell fraction (not recorded which). This CDR3 is CACAGTRTEAFF. CDR3 DNA: TGTGCCTGCGCCGGGACCCGAACTGAAGCTTTCTTT.